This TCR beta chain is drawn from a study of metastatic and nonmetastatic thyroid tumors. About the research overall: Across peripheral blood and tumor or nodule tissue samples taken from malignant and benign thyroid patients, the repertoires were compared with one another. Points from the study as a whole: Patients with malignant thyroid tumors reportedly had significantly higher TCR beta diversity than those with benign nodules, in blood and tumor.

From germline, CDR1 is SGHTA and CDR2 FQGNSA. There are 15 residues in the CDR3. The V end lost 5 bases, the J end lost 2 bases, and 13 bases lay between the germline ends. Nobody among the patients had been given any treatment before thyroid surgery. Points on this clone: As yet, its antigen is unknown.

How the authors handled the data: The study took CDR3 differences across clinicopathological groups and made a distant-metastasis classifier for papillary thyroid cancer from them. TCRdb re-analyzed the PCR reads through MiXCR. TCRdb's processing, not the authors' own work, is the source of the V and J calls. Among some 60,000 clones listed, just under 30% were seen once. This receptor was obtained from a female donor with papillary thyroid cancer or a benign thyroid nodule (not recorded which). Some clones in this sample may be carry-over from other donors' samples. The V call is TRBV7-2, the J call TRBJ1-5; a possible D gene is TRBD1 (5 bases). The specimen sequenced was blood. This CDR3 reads CASSLDTRGNQPQHF. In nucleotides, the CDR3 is TGTGCCAGCAGCCTGGACACCCGGGGCAATCAGCCCCAGCATTTT.